These 32 T cell receptor beta chains share one sample of origin, sequenced in a study of T cell changes during pregnancy in multiple sclerosis. Repertoires were generated with immunoSEQ multiplex PCR, while TCRdb's copy carries only in-frame clones and drops some. Counted here are tens of thousands of clones, approximately 95% occurring once; the ten biggest clones make up approximately 3.4%. The specimen comprised CD8+ T cells from peripheral blood mononuclear cells, sampled in the second trimester of pregnancy. These receptors all stem from a female donor with multiple sclerosis, enrolled in a pregnancy study.

The CDR3 sequence is CAWEVNSPLHF. The CDR3, as DNA: TGTGCCTGGGAGGTTAATTCACCCCTCCACTTT. The chain employs TRBV30 and TRBJ1-6; D ambiguous. Between the trimmed V and J ends, which lost 5 bases and 6 bases, there was a span of 5 bases. This CDR3 is built from 11 residues. Germline V lookup: CDR1 GTSNPN, CDR2 SVGIG (reference sequence).

The V call is TRBV6-4, the J call TRBJ2-1, with D unclear. The CDR3 is 15 residues long. Germline CDR1 MRHNA, CDR2 SNTAGT. Between the trimmed V and J ends, which lost 0 bases and 8 bases, there was a span of 14 bases. CDR3 nucleotide sequence: TGTGCCAGCAGTGACTCATCGGCTAGTCCGGATGAGCAGTTCTTC. Its protein is CASSDSSASPDEQFF.

This clone is a singleton in its sample. V usage is TRBV6-1 and J usage is TRBJ1-1, with D possibly TRBD1 on 6 matching bases. Trimming pared 2 bases from V and 8 bases from J, leaving 12 bases between. CDR1 MNHNS and CDR2 SASEGT come from the germline V gene. The CDR3 length is 13 residues. The CDR3: CASSETGTSEAFF. The CDR3 DNA follows: TGTGCCAGCAGTGAAACGGGGACATCCGAAGCTTTCTTT.

This clone showed up many times. The V and J genes are TRBV4-1 and TRBJ2-7, with 7 bases fitting TRBD2. There are 16 residues in the CDR3. From germline, CDR1 is MGHRA and CDR2 YSYEKL. The ends lost 0 bases at V and 2 bases at J; junction bases unmatched: 7. DNA for the CDR3: TGCGCCAGCAGCCAAGAAGCACTAGCGTTAGCCTACGAGCAGTACTTC. Translation: CASSQEALALAYEQYF.

This chain connects TRBV29-1 to TRBJ2-1, with 12 bases aligning to TRBD2. There are 16 residues in the CDR3. Unmatched junction bases numbered 6, after V lost 4 bases and J lost 2 bases. Looked up from germline, CDR1 is SQVTM and CDR2 is ANQGSEA. The CDR3 DNA is TGCAGCGTTGTTTGGACTAGCGGGAACACCTACAATGAGCAGTTCTTC. It is translated as CSVVWTSGNTYNEQFF.

J is TRBJ1-2 and V is TRBV27; no definite D call. Trimming took off 3 bases at V and 2 bases at J, with 10 bases between the two ends. The CDR3 is made up of 14 amino acids. Germline loops: CDR1 MNHEY, CDR2 SMNVEV (reference sequence). The CDR3 here is CASSLVGSNYGYTF. CDR3 nucleotides: TGTGCCAGCAGTTTGGTGGGCAGCAACTATGGCTACACCTTC.

V usage is TRBV4-1 and J usage is TRBJ2-7; D not certain. The CDR3 has 13 residues. The germline gives CDR1 MGHRA, CDR2 YSYEKL. V was pared by 4 bases and J by 1 base, with 8 bases between. The CDR3 sequence: CASSLPGSYEQYF. CDR3 nucleotides: TGCGCCAGCAGCCTCCCAGGTTCCTACGAGCAGTACTTC.

The chain recombines TRBV20-1 with TRBJ2-1; 7 bases map to TRBD2. This CDR3 has 11 amino acids. Trimming removed 8 bases from V and 10 bases from J; junction bases left unmatched: 8. Germline lookup yields CDR1 DFQATT and CDR2 SNEGSKA (reference sequence). CDR3 sequence: CSMAGVGEQFF. CDR3 bases: TGCAGTATGGCGGGAGTAGGCGAGCAGTTCTTC.

This sequence joins TRBV6-5 and TRBJ2-7; TRBD2 matches 10 bases. CDR3 length equals 15 residues. With V trimmed by 1 base and J by 4 bases, 4 bases remained unmatched. The V gene's germline CDR1 is MNHEY and CDR2 SVGAGI. The DNA for the CDR3 is TGTGCCAGCAGTTACTACGGGACTAGCGTGTACGAGCAGTACTTC. Its translation is CASSYYGTSVYEQYF.

The genes are TRBV2 and TRBJ1-3; the D gene is possibly TRBD1 (5 bases). V was pared by 5 bases and J by 1 base, with 9 bases between. The CDR3 is 14 residues long. Germline values: CDR1 SNHLY, CDR2 FYNNEI. The CDR3 DNA sequence: TGTGCCAGCAGTTGGGGGGAATCTGGAAACACCATATATTTT. Its protein product is CASSWGESGNTIYF.

The J gene is TRBJ2-7, the V gene TRBV4-2; 9 nucleotides agree with TRBD1. The CDR3 is 15 amino acids. Per the germline V gene, CDR1 is LGHNA and CDR2 is YNFKEQ. After removal of 0 bases from V and 5 bases from J, the junction contained 5 bases not matched to a gene. The CDR3 bases are TGTGCCAGCAGCCAAGAGGGGGGGACAGGGCACGAGCAGTACTTC. This translates into CASSQEGGTGHEQYF.

The genes are TRBV2 and TRBJ2-7; the D gene is possibly TRBD1 (7 bases). Germline V gene data show CDR1 as SNHLY and CDR2 as FYNNEI. V dropped 0 bases and J dropped 1 base, with 10 bases sitting between them. The CDR3 runs to 15 residues. The CDR3 DNA reads as TGTGCCAGCAGTGAAGCTCCAGGGGGGTCCTACGAGCAGTACTTC. Residues: CASSEAPGGSYEQYF. Full variable domain (remainder filled in from reference TRBV2 and TRBJ2-7): EPEVTQTPSHQVTQMGQEVILRCVPISNHLYFYWYRQILGQKVEFLVSFYNNEISEKSEIFDDQFSVERPDGSNFTLKIRSTKLEDSAMYFCASSEAPGGSYEQYFGPGTRLTVT.

J is TRBJ1-2 and V is TRBV13; D may be TRBD1 (6 bases). There are 12 residues in the CDR3. Germline V lookup: CDR1 PRHDT, CDR2 FYEKMQ (reference sequence). Here the CDR3 reads CGGQKANYGYTF. The CDR3 nucleotides read TGTGGGGGACAAAAAGCTAACTATGGCTACACCTTC.

Here the CDR3 reads CASSATSGRYEQYF. CDR3 nucleotide sequence: TGTGCCAGCAGCGCGACTAGCGGGAGGTACGAGCAGTACTTC. The chain has TRBV5-6 and TRBJ2-7, with 13 bases aligning to TRBD2. This CDR3 comprises 14 residues. V lost 4 bases and J lost 4; bases outside the gene matches: 2. Germline CDR1 reads SGHDT; CDR2 reads YYEEEE.

The chain links TRBV13 to TRBJ1-1; D uncertain. V was shortened by 0 bases and J by 6 bases, with 8 bases between the two germline ends. CDR3 length: 13 residues. Looked up from germline, CDR1 is PRHDT and CDR2 is FYEKMQ (reference sequence). CDR3 amino acids: CASSLGRRSEAFF. CDR3 nucleotides: TGTGCCAGCAGCTTAGGCCGGAGGTCTGAAGCTTTCTTT.

The rearrangement uses TRBV4-2 and TRBJ2-1, with TRBD2 matching over 7 bases. The CDR3 loop spans 16 amino acids. J lost 8 bases, V lost 4 bases, and 14 bases had no gene match. Per germline, CDR1 LGHNA and CDR2 YNFKEQ. DNA for the CDR3: TGTGCCAGCAGCCCGCATAGCGGGCGGGGCTTCGATGAGCAGTTCTTC. It specifies CASSPHSGRGFDEQFF.

V usage is TRBV5-1 and J usage is TRBJ2-7; 9 positions agree with TRBD1. Germline V lookup: CDR1 SGHRS, CDR2 YFSETQ. The V and J ends lost 4 bases and 4 bases, in that order; junction bases with no gene match: 3. The CDR3 spans 13 residues. The CDR3 reads CASSPTGGYEQYF. In DNA form, the CDR3 reads TGCGCCAGCAGCCCGACAGGGGGTTACGAGCAGTACTTC.

The chain has TRBV2 and TRBJ1-2, with D uncertain. Germline CDR1 reads SNHLY; CDR2 reads FYNNEI. V was shortened by 3 bases and J by 8 bases, with 19 bases between the two germline ends. The CDR3 is made up of 15 amino acids. The CDR3 loop reads CASSDPGYKKNGYTF. CDR3 DNA: TGTGCCAGCAGTGATCCGGGATATAAAAAGAACGGCTACACCTTC.

V usage is TRBV5-6 and J usage is TRBJ2-2, with D perhaps matching TRBD1 (6 bases). Germline CDR1 is SGHDT and CDR2 is YYEEEE. V dropped 2 bases and J dropped 4 bases, with 18 bases sitting between them. The CDR3 runs to 17 residues. The CDR3 DNA reads as TGTGCCAGCAGCTTCTCGAACAGGGTTGGTTTCACCGGGGAGCTGTTTTTT. As protein: CASSFSNRVGFTGELFF.

V gene TRBV14 combines with J gene TRBJ2-1; TRBD1 is a possible D gene (6 bases). The V and J ends lost 0 bases and 5 bases respectively, with 17 bases between them. From germline, CDR1 is SGHDN and CDR2 FVKESK. The CDR3 sequence is 17 residues long. DNA for the CDR3: TGTGCCAGCAGCCAAGATGTCTACGTAGGGACAAACAATGAGCAGTTCTTC. Protein: CASSQDVYVGTNNEQFF.

The J gene is TRBJ1-1, the V gene TRBV14; D gene unclear. The germline V and J ends were trimmed by 3 bases and 0 bases, with 14 bases remaining between them. From germline, CDR1 is SGHDN and CDR2 FVKESK. The CDR3 contains 16 residues. CDR3 loop: CASSQDPREMNTEAFF. CDR3 coding DNA: TGTGCCAGCAGCCAGGACCCACGGGAGATGAACACTGAAGCTTTCTTT.

The chain employs TRBV7-9 and TRBJ1-2, with 10 bases identical to TRBD1. The CDR3 has 13 amino acids. With 6 bases clipped from V and 8 bases from J, the junction kept 6 bases outside the gene matches. Germline V lookup: CDR1 SEHNR, CDR2 FQNEAQ (reference sequence). The CDR3 DNA reads TGTGCCAGCAGGCCCGGGACAGGGGTCGGCTACACCTTC. Amino acid sequence: CASRPGTGVGYTF.

The chain recombines TRBV5-4 with TRBJ2-3; D unclear. V was trimmed by 1 base and J by 3 bases, leaving 9 bases between them. The CDR3 is made up of 14 amino acids. The germline gives CDR1 SGHNT, CDR2 YYREEE (reference sequence). The CDR3 nucleotides are TGTGCCAGCAGCTTGTATCCCCTGACAGATACGCAGTATTTT. Encoded protein: CASSLYPLTDTQYF. Complete variable domain (other parts from reference TRBV5-4 and TRBJ2-3): ETGVTQSPTHLIKTRGQQVTLRCSSQSGHNTVSWYQQALGQGPQFIFQYYREEENGRGNFPPRFSGLQFPNYSSELNVNALELDDSALYLCASSLYPLTDTQYFGPGTRLTVL.

The rearrangement joins TRBV5-5 to TRBJ2-7; D is unresolved. Looked up from germline, CDR1 is SGHKS and CDR2 is YYEKEE (reference sequence). There are 13 residues in the CDR3. The V end was cut by 0 bases, the J end by 2 bases, with 6 bases between. The CDR3 loop reads CASSLGRTYEQYF. The CDR3 DNA reads TGTGCCAGCAGCTTGGGCAGGACCTACGAGCAGTACTTC. The full variable domain, with the rest looked up from reference TRBV5-5 and TRBJ2-7, is DAGVTQSPTHLIKTRGQQVTLRCSPISGHKSVSWYQQVLGQGPQFIFQYYEKEERGRGNFPDRFSARQFPNYSSELNVNALLLGDSALYLCASSLGRTYEQYFGPGTRLTVT.

The chain recombines TRBV9 with TRBJ1-4; 11 positions match TRBD1. CDR3 length: 14 residues. Germline V gene lookup returns CDR1 SGDLS and CDR2 YYNGEE. The V and J ends lost 3 bases and 6 bases, in that order; junction bases with no gene match: 1. The CDR3 loop reads CASSEDRGHEKLFF. DNA of the CDR3: TGTGCCAGCAGCGAGGACAGGGGGCATGAAAAACTGTTTTTT.

The J gene is TRBJ2-1, the V gene TRBV19; 14 bases fit TRBD2. This CDR3 comprises 14 residues. Germline CDR1 LNHDA, CDR2 SQIVND (reference sequence). The V segment lost 8 bases and the J segment 3 bases; nucleotides outside the gene matches: 0. The CDR3 sequence is CASGTSGSYNEQFF. Here the CDR3 DNA reads TGTGCCAGTGGGACTAGCGGGAGCTACAATGAGCAGTTCTTC. Together with reference TRBV19 and TRBJ2-1, the CDR3 gives the full variable domain: DGGITQSPKYLFRKEGQNVTLSCEQNLNHDAMYWYRQDPGQGLRLIYYSQIVNDFQKGDIAEGYSVSREKKESFPLTVTSAQKNPTAFYLCASGTSGSYNEQFFGPGTRLTVL.

V usage is TRBV7-6 and J usage is TRBJ2-7; 13 bases are a match to TRBD2. The germline CDR1 and CDR2 sequences are SGHVS and FNYEAQ. There are 17 residues in the CDR3. V lost 4 bases and J lost 4; bases outside the gene matches: 10. The CDR3 spells CASSSLPGTSGVYEQYF. DNA for the CDR3: TGTGCCAGCAGCTCCCTTCCCGGGACTAGCGGGGTATACGAGCAGTACTTC.

The V call is TRBV4-1, the J call TRBJ1-2; 7 positions agree with TRBD1. CDR3 size: 15 residues. V shed 1 base and J 3 bases; nucleotides not matched to a gene: 5. Looked up from germline, CDR1 is MGHRA and CDR2 is YSYEKL. CDR3 sequence: CASSQVDRDDYGYTF. The CDR3 DNA reads TGCGCCAGCAGCCAAGTAGACAGGGATGACTATGGCTACACCTTC.

V and J are TRBV7-9 and TRBJ1-1; TRBD1 matches at 9 bases. The CDR3 totals 14 residues. Unmatched junction bases numbered 2, after V lost 4 bases and J lost 2 bases. Per germline, CDR1 SEHNR and CDR2 FQNEAQ (reference sequence). This chain's CDR3 is CASSSTGGNTEAFF. The DNA of the CDR3 is TGTGCCAGCAGCTCAACAGGGGGCAACACTGAAGCTTTCTTT.

This chain links TRBV6-5 with TRBJ2-5, with a tentative D call TRBD2 (6 bases). This CDR3 is built from 13 residues. The germline V gene has CDR1 MNHEY and CDR2 SVGAGI. V shed 0 bases and J shed 4 bases, with 6 bases lying between them. The CDR3 is CASSYSEGETQYF. Written as DNA, the CDR3 is TGTGCCAGCAGTTACTCGGAGGGAGAGACCCAGTACTTC.

The chain couples TRBV27 to TRBJ1-2; D is ambiguous. The CDR3 is 13 residues long. CDR1 is MNHEY, CDR2 SMNVEV, per germline (reference sequence). V lost 8 bases and J 0 bases, leaving 10 bases between the germline ends. DNA for the CDR3: TGTGCCAGCGGGGAGGGAGCTAACTATGGCTACACCTTC. Protein sequence: CASGEGANYGYTF.

The chain uses TRBV7-9 and TRBJ2-2, with 7 bases identical to TRBD1. The CDR3 is made up of 16 amino acids. The V segment lost 5 bases and the J segment 0 bases; nucleotides outside the gene matches: 6. CDR1 SEHNR and CDR2 FQNEAQ come from the germline V gene (reference sequence). In nucleotides, the CDR3 is TGTGCCAGCAGCCCCCCGGGACAGTCGAACACCGGGGAGCTGTTTTTT. Translating gives CASSPPGQSNTGELFF.